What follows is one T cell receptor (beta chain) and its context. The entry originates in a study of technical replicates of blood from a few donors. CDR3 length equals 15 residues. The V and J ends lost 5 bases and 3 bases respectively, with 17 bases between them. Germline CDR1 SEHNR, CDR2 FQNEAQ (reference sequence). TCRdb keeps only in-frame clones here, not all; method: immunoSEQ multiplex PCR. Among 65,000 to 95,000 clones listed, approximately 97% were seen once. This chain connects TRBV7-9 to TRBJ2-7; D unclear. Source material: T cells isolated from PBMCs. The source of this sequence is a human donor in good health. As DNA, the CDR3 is TGTGCCAGCAGCCCGCCCGCCGCGGCTTTCTACGAGCAGTACTTC. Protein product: CASSPPAAAFYEQYF.